A single sample gave rise to the 24 T cell receptor beta chains below, sequenced in a study of shared clonotypes between healthy human individuals. TCRdb's copy holds only in-frame clones and misses some; the assay was immunoSEQ multiplex PCR. The data contain 2 million to 2.5 million clones, approximately 93% of them seen just once; the ten biggest clones take up 0.36%. The sequencing sample was made of naive CD4+ T cells from PBMCs. Stated subset: CD45RA+ positively selected. Source of these receptors: a man younger than 30 in good health. Some clones in this sample may be carry-over from other donors' samples.

This chain connects TRBV5-1 to TRBJ2-5, with D maybe TRBD1 (6 bases). Looked up from germline, CDR1 is SGHRS and CDR2 is YFSETQ. Trimming left V 0 bases short and J 3 bases short, with 12 bases between. The CDR3 spans 15 residues. The CDR3 DNA follows: TGCGCCAGCAGCTTGGCCGCACCAGGGGAAGAGACCCAGTACTTC. Encoded protein: CASSLAAPGEETQYF.

Points on this clone: Other nucleotide sequences in the sample specify the same CDR3. This chain links TRBV19 with TRBJ2-1; no definite D call. This CDR3 is 12 amino acids long. V dropped 5 bases and J dropped 4 bases, with 6 bases sitting between them. Per germline, CDR1 LNHDA and CDR2 SQIVND (reference sequence). Here the CDR3 reads CASSGGYNEQFF. CDR3 bases: TGTGCCAGTAGTGGCGGTTACAATGAGCAGTTCTTC.

The rearrangement joins TRBV6-1 to TRBJ1-6; tentative D call: TRBD1 (6 bases). V was cut by 4 bases and J by 10 bases, with 14 bases left in between. Germline V gene data show CDR1 as MNHNS and CDR2 as SASEGT. CDR3 length: 14 residues. The CDR3 nucleotides are TGTGCCAGCAGTGTCGGGGGGCGAACCTCACCCCTCCACTTT. Translating gives CASSVGGRTSPLHF.

CDR3 in amino acids: CASSFVLAGGPKNEQFF. The CDR3 DNA reads as TGTGCCAGCAGTTTTGTTCTGGCGGGAGGGCCTAAGAATGAGCAGTTCTTC. The rearrangement links TRBV28 to TRBJ2-1; 9 nucleotides match TRBD2. CDR3 length equals 17 residues. Germline CDR1 MDHEN, CDR2 SYDVKM. The J segment lost 7 bases and the V segment lost 3 bases, leaving 13 bases of the junction unmatched.

The chain combines TRBV7-6 with TRBJ1-5; TRBD1 matches 8 bases. V lost 5 bases and J lost 6; bases outside the gene matches: 6. CDR1 and CDR2 from the germline V gene are SGHVS and FNYEAQ. The CDR3 has 14 residues. The CDR3 region is CASSPRQGPQPQHF. The CDR3 coding sequence is TGTGCCAGCAGCCCCCGACAGGGGCCTCAGCCCCAGCATTTT. Using reference TRBV7-6 and TRBJ1-5 for the parts outside the CDR3, the full variable domain is GAGVSQSPRYKVTKRGQDVALRCDPISGHVSLYWYRQALGQGPEFLTYFNYEAQQDKSGLPNDRFSAERPEGSISTLTIQRTEQRDSAMYRCASSPRQGPQPQHFGDGTRLSIL.

The genes are TRBV2 and TRBJ1-5, with TRBD1 matching over 7 bases. CDR3 length: 15 residues. The V and J ends lost 5 bases and 4 bases, in that order; junction bases with no gene match: 8. CDR1 and CDR2 (germline): SNHLY, FYNNEI. The CDR3 nucleotides are TGTGCCAGCAGTACGCACAGGGGTAAGAATCAGCCCCAGCATTTT. Protein product: CASSTHRGKNQPQHF.

J is TRBJ1-5 and V is TRBV5-5, with 7 positions matching TRBD1. The CDR3 sequence is 13 residues long. Germline V gene sequence: CDR1 SGHKS, CDR2 YYEKEE (reference sequence). The trim removed 0 bases at V and 6 bases at J, leaving 0 bases unmatched. Here the CDR3 reads CASSLGQGQPQHF. The CDR3 DNA sequence: TGTGCCAGCAGCTTGGGACAGGGTCAGCCCCAGCATTTT.

The chain joins TRBV5-1 to TRBJ2-2; 7 positions match TRBD1. J lost 2 bases, V lost 3 bases, and 7 bases had no gene match. Germline CDR1 reads SGHRS; CDR2 reads YFSETQ. CDR3 size: 16 residues. In DNA form, the CDR3 reads TGCGCCAGCAGCTCCTACAGGGGCTATAACACCGGGGAGCTGTTTTTT. Protein: CASSSYRGYNTGELFF.

The chain recombines TRBV25-1 with TRBJ2-3; D ambiguous. CDR3 length: 13 residues. The ends were cut back, 7 bases at V and 6 bases at J, with 14 bases in the middle. Germline lookup yields CDR1 MGHDK and CDR2 SYGVNS. DNA of the CDR3: TGTGCCAGCACATCCCCAATCGCCGATACGCAGTATTTT. The encoded protein is CASTSPIADTQYF.

Concerning this clone: Other DNA sequences of this sample code for an identical CDR3. The rearrangement links TRBV28 to TRBJ1-5, with no clear D. V was clipped by 4 bases and J by 4 bases, with 5 bases between them. The CDR3 is 12 residues long. The germline V gene has CDR1 MDHEN and CDR2 SYDVKM. The CDR3 is CASSYSNQPQHF. CDR3 DNA sequence: TGTGCCAGCAGTTACTCAAATCAGCCCCAGCATTTT.

The rearrangement joins TRBV5-1 to TRBJ2-7; D is perhaps TRBD2 (6 bases). From germline, CDR1 is SGHRS and CDR2 YFSETQ. There are 14 residues in the CDR3. V was pared by 4 bases and J by 1 base, with 12 bases between. The CDR3 nucleotides read TGCGCCAGCAGCGACGACCGGGGGTCCTACGAGCAGTACTTC. Its protein product is CASSDDRGSYEQYF.

The CDR3 nucleotides read TGCGCCAGCAGCCCCCCGCTGGGGTTAGCGGGAGGGCTGGGAGATACGCAGTATTTT. It encodes CASSPPLGLAGGLGDTQYF. The chain has TRBV5-1 and TRBJ2-3, with 11 bases matching TRBD2. Germline assignment: CDR1 SGHRS and CDR2 YFSETQ. V dropped 4 bases and J dropped 5; count of bases not matched to a gene: 18. This CDR3 is 19 amino acids long.

The chain joins TRBV5-4 to TRBJ2-5; the match to TRBD2 covers 14 bases. This CDR3 contains 17 residues. Germline assignment: CDR1 SGHNT and CDR2 YYREEE (reference sequence). With 5 bases clipped from V and 2 bases from J, the junction kept 8 bases outside the gene matches. The DNA for the CDR3 is TGTGCCAGCAGTCATAGGACTAGCGGGGGGATTCAAGAGACCCAGTACTTC. Translation: CASSHRTSGGIQETQYF.

The rearrangement links TRBV27 to TRBJ2-5; the D gene is possibly TRBD1 (5 bases). CDR1 and CDR2 (germline): MNHEY, SMNVEV (reference sequence). The CDR3 extends over 15 amino acids. V was shortened by 4 bases and J by 5 bases, with 17 bases between the two germline ends. DNA for the CDR3: TGTGCCAGCAGTTCCTACGCAGGGAAGAGGGAGACCCAGTACTTC. Translating gives CASSSYAGKRETQYF.

This clone was picked up one time. This chain uses TRBV7-9 with TRBJ2-7; 7 nucleotides align to TRBD2. CDR1 and CDR2 (germline): SEHNR, FQNEAQ (reference sequence). Unmatched junction bases numbered 4, after V lost 6 bases and J lost 2 bases. CDR3 length equals 13 residues. CDR3 DNA: TGTGCCAGCAGACTAGCGATAACCTACGAGCAGTACTTC. Amino acids: CASRLAITYEQYF.

This clone was seen just once. The chain is built from TRBV4-3 and TRBJ2-5; 9 nucleotides line up with TRBD1. CDR1 and CDR2 (germline): LGHNA, YSLEER. CDR3 length: 16 amino acids. V lost 0 bases to trimming and J lost 5 bases; unmatched junction nucleotides: 7. CDR3 nucleotide sequence: TGCGCCAGCAGCCAAGACGGGACAGGGAACGGGGAGACCCAGTACTTC. Encoded protein: CASSQDGTGNGETQYF.

V usage is TRBV5-1 and J usage is TRBJ2-6, with a possible D match to TRBD2 (6 bases). V was cut by 4 bases and J by 3 bases, with 11 bases left in between. Germline V lookup: CDR1 SGHRS, CDR2 YFSETQ. CDR3 length: 15 amino acids. The CDR3 here is CASSAREVGANVLTF. CDR3 DNA: TGCGCCAGCAGCGCGAGGGAGGTTGGGGCCAACGTCCTGACTTTC.

The J gene is TRBJ1-5, the V gene TRBV6-1, with 7 nucleotides matching TRBD1. The germline CDR1 and CDR2 sequences are MNHNS and SASEGT. The length of the CDR3 is 14 residues. J gave up 6 bases and V 6 bases, and 8 bases lay outside the gene matches. The CDR3 nucleotides read TGTGCCAGCAGCGCAGGGGGGCTTACTCAGCCCCAGCATTTT. As protein: CASSAGGLTQPQHF.

The chain combines TRBV28 with TRBJ2-7; D may be TRBD1 (5 bases). V was clipped by 7 bases and J by 2 bases, with 12 bases between them. Germline V CDR1 and CDR2: MDHEN, SYDVKM. The CDR3 is 13 amino acids. This CDR3 reads CASNRQSPYEQYF. DNA for the CDR3: TGTGCCAGCAATAGACAGAGCCCCTACGAGCAGTACTTC.

V usage is TRBV6-6 and J usage is TRBJ2-7; maybe TRBD1 (6 bases). Germline lookup yields CDR1 MNHNY and CDR2 SVGAGI (reference sequence). The V end was cut by 6 bases, the J end by 7 bases, with 13 bases between. The CDR3 runs 12 residues. The CDR3 nucleotides read TGTGCCAGCAGCAGGGGAGAGTGGGAGCAGTACTTC. It encodes CASSRGEWEQYF.

V and J are TRBV25-1 and TRBJ2-7; 9 bases map to TRBD2. This CDR3 has 15 residues. V was clipped by 5 bases and J by 3 bases; unmatched bases: 8. Germline assignment: CDR1 MGHDK and CDR2 SYGVNS. The CDR3 region has the DNA TGTGCCAGCAGTACTGGGGCTAGCGGGAACTACGAGCAGTACTTC. Translation: CASSTGASGNYEQYF.

In nucleotides, the CDR3 is TGTGCCTGGGACACAAACAGGGCTGGGGGGACCCAGTACTTC. This sequence encodes CAWDTNRAGGTQYF. The rearrangement joins TRBV30 to TRBJ2-5; the D gene is possibly TRBD1 (6 bases). The germline V gene encodes CDR1 GTSNPN and CDR2 SVGIG (reference sequence). V was shortened by 5 bases and J by 7 bases, with 20 bases between the two germline ends. CDR3 length: 14 residues.

The chain carries TRBV15 and TRBJ1-3; D remains unclear. This CDR3 contains 14 residues. CDR1 and CDR2 (germline): LNHNV, YYDKDF (reference sequence). V was pared by 0 bases and J by 8 bases, with 11 bases between. In nucleotides, the CDR3 is TGTGCCACCAGCAGAGATCGAAAGGGAGACACCATATATTTT. The encoded protein is CATSRDRKGDTIYF.

The chain carries TRBV7-3 and TRBJ2-1; 11 nucleotides agree with TRBD1. Trimming removed 9 bases from V and 9 bases from J; junction bases left unmatched: 10. Germline V gene sequence: CDR1 SGHTA, CDR2 FQGTGA. The CDR3 runs 14 residues. The CDR3, as DNA: TGTGCCAGTAAGATGGACAGGGGGCTTGGTGAGCAGTTCTTC. Translation: CASKMDRGLGEQFF.